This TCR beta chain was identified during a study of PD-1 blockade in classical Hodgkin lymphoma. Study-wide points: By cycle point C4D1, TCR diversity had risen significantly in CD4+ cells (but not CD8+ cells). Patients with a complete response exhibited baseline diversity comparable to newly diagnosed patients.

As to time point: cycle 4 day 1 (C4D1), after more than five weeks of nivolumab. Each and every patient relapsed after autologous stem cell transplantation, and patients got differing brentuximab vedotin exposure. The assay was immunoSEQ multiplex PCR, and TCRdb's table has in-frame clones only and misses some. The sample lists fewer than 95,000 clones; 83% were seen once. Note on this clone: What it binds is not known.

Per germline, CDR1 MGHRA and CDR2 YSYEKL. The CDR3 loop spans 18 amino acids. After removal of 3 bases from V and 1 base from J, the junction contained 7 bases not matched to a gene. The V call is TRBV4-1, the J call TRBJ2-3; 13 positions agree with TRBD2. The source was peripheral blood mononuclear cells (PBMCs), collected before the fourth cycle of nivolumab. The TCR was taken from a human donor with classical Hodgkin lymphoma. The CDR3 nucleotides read TGCGCCAGCAGCCATACTACTAGCGGGAGGGCCCGCACAGATACGCAGTATTTT. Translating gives CASSHTTSGRARTDTQYF.